This T cell receptor (beta chain) is from a study of blood T cell repertoires in COVID-19. Overall study: Sites in the United States, Italy and Spain provided acute and convalescent COVID-19 samples. T cells, B-cell-depleted T cells, or PBMCs supplied cDNA or gDNA.

Clones were sequenced by immunoSEQ multiplex PCR, and TCRdb holds only the in-frame ones, with some missing. The sample contains approximately 84,000 clones, over 65% of which appear only once. The length of the CDR3 is 15 residues. CDR1 and CDR2 from the germline V gene are GTSNPN and SVGIG (reference sequence). The J segment lost 0 bases and the V segment lost 5 bases, leaving 6 bases of the junction unmatched. Sample: peripheral blood. The J gene is TRBJ2-1, the V gene TRBV30, with 8 positions matching TRBD2. The receptor's source is a human donor in a cohort sampled during active COVID-19. The CDR3 sequence: CAWGSGTLSYNEQFF. CDR3 coding DNA: TGTGCCTGGGGTAGCGGGACACTCTCCTACAATGAGCAGTTCTTC.